The T cell receptor beta chain described here comes from a study of T-cell reconstitution after alpha-beta-depleted transplantation in children. The V gene's germline CDR1 is SGHNT and CDR2 YYREEE (reference sequence). Unmatched junction bases numbered 12, after V lost 5 bases and J lost 8 bases. CDR3 size: 15 residues. Unique molecular identifiers were incorporated during preparation of the TCRbeta library. MiXCR was run by TCRdb on the PCR reads, yielding one entry per CDR3 protein. Altogether some 500,000 distinct CDR3 sequences are present, approximately 29% being singletons, with the ten largest covering approximately 2.3%.

The chain couples TRBV5-4 to TRBJ2-1, with 8 bases identical to TRBD2. The material sequenced was PBMCs from the stem cell graft donor, taken from the stem cell graft. The receptor's source is a human donor who donated a stem cell graft to a child with aplastic anemia. CDR3 protein: CASSAGTSAPYEQFF. CDR3 coding DNA: TGTGCCAGCAGTGCAGGGACTAGTGCCCCTTATGAGCAGTTCTTC.